The 14 T cell receptor beta chains below come from one sample, sequenced in a study of T-cell reconstitution after alpha-beta-depleted transplantation in children. Unique molecular identifiers were incorporated when the TCRbeta library was constructed. TCRdb analysed the PCR reads with MiXCR anew, one entry per CDR3 protein. The repertoire holds about 540,000 distinct CDR3 sequences, with about 18% as singletons. The source was PBMCs from the stem cell graft donor, collected from the stem cell graft. All receptors come from a human donor who donated a stem cell graft to a child with acute lymphoblastic leukemia.

The DNA for the CDR3 is TGTGCCAGCAGCTTGTATATCGGACAGGGGGAGCAAGAGACCCAGTACTTC. Translated, it gives CASSLYIGQGEQETQYF. The chain recombines TRBV5-6 with TRBJ2-5; TRBD1 matches at 10 bases. Germline-derived CDR1 and CDR2 are SGHDT and YYEEEE. This CDR3 is built from 17 residues. The V gene end was trimmed by 1 base and the J gene end by 2 bases; junction bases not matched to a gene: 8.

V and J are TRBV20-1 and TRBJ1-1; D not certain. CDR3 length: 11 residues. Trimming took off 1 base at V and 7 bases at J, with 7 bases between the two ends. CDR1 and CDR2 from the germline V gene are DFQATT and SNEGSKA (reference sequence). CDR3 DNA: TGCAGTGCTAGAGTCGGAATTGAAGCTTTCTTT. Translated: CSARVGIEAFF.

This clonotype was seen only a few times. V gene TRBV5-1 combines with J gene TRBJ2-3; 9 nucleotides line up with TRBD2. The CDR3 loop spans 17 amino acids. The V and J ends lost 8 bases and 4 bases, in that order; junction bases with no gene match: 17. Germline V gives CDR1 SGHRS, CDR2 YFSETQ. This chain's CDR3 is CASNRGSGSGSSDTQYF. CDR3 DNA: TGCGCCAGTAACAGGGGTAGCGGGAGTGGCTCCTCAGATACGCAGTATTTT.

The chain joins TRBV5-1 to TRBJ1-1; D is unresolved. Germline V CDR1 and CDR2: SGHRS, YFSETQ. Trimming took off 5 bases at V and 1 base at J, with 12 bases between the two ends. The CDR3 covers 14 residues. DNA of the CDR3: TGCGCCAGCAGGAGACCGGGATCGAACACTGAAGCTTTCTTT. Encoded protein: CASRRPGSNTEAFF.

The CDR3 coding sequence is TGTGCCAGCTCCCCAGCGGGGGGCGGGTGGATTTACGAGCAGTACTTC. It is translated as CASSPAGGGWIYEQYF. J is TRBJ2-7 and V is TRBV3-1; TRBD2 agrees at 9 bases. Trimming at V came to 8 bases and at J to 4 bases, leaving 15 bases not matched to a gene. This CDR3 spans 16 amino acids. Germline V gene lookup returns CDR1 LGHDT and CDR2 YNNKEL (reference sequence).

V is TRBV7-9 and J is TRBJ1-5; maybe TRBD1 (6 bases). The CDR3 runs 14 residues. The germline V and J ends were trimmed by 5 bases and 5 bases, with 13 bases remaining between them. Germline CDR1 is SEHNR and CDR2 is FQNEAQ (reference sequence). Here the CDR3 reads CASSTTGTYQPQHF. The CDR3 DNA follows: TGTGCCAGCAGCACAACAGGGACCTATCAGCCCCAGCATTTT. Full variable domain (remainder filled in from reference TRBV7-9 and TRBJ1-5): DTGVSQNPRHKITKRGQNVTFRCDPISEHNRLYWYRQTLGQGPEFLTYFQNEAQLEKSRLLSDRFSAERPKGSFSTLEIQRTEQGDSAMYLCASSTTGTYQPQHFGDGTRLSIL.

This clonotype was recorded a few times. This chain joins TRBV13 and TRBJ2-7; 9 nucleotides agree with TRBD1. CDR1 PRHDT and CDR2 FYEKMQ come from the germline V gene (reference sequence). This CDR3 is built from 15 residues. Trimming at V came to 8 bases and at J to 6 bases, leaving 14 bases not matched to a gene. The CDR3 protein is CASLAGTGRMSEQYF. Here the CDR3 DNA reads TGTGCCAGCCTTGCTGGGACAGGGAGAATGAGCGAGCAGTACTTC.

A word on this clonotype: One end of the junction does not line up with germline, which may come from a read error. The chain combines TRBV5-6 with TRBJ2-1; 14 bases agree with TRBD2. The length of the CDR3 is 16 residues. The V gene's germline CDR1 is SGHDT and CDR2 YYEEEE. The chain's CDR3 is CAGSPAGTSGSGEQFF. The CDR3 DNA follows: TGTGCCGGCAGCCCCGCCGGGACTAGCGGGAGTGGTGAGCAGTTCTTC. Based on the CDR3 plus reference TRBV5-6 and TRBJ2-1, the full variable domain is DAGVTQSPTHLIKTRGQQVTLRCSPKSGHDTVSWYQQALGQGPQFIFQYYEEEERQRGNFPDRFSGHQFPNYSSELNVNALLLGDSALYLCAGSPAGTSGSGEQFFGPGTRLTVL.

This clonotype was observed a few times. V usage is TRBV4-2 and J usage is TRBJ1-5; 9 bases match TRBD1. Germline V gene data show CDR1 as LGHNA and CDR2 as YNFKEQ. V lost 2 bases, J lost 4 bases, and 12 bases stayed unmatched. There are 18 residues in the CDR3. The DNA for the CDR3 is TGTGCCAGCAGCCAATTTCTTCCCGGGACAGGGCTTAATCAGCCCCAGCATTTT. Translated, it gives CASSQFLPGTGLNQPQHF.

The chain carries TRBV2 and TRBJ2-7, with D unclear. This CDR3 region has 11 residues. The V and J ends lost 7 bases and 3 bases respectively, with 7 bases between them. CDR1 is SNHLY and CDR2 is FYNNEI in the germline V gene. The CDR3 DNA sequence: TGTGCCAGCATGAGTGTCTACGAGCAGTACTTC. This sequence encodes CASMSVYEQYF. Combining the CDR3 with reference TRBV2 and TRBJ2-7 gives the whole variable domain EPEVTQTPSHQVTQMGQEVILRCVPISNHLYFYWYRQILGQKVEFLVSFYNNEISEKSEIFDDQFSVERPDGSNFTLKIRSTKLEDSAMYFCASMSVYEQYFGPGTRLTVT.

This clonotype was found a few times. The gene calls are TRBV27 and TRBJ2-3; no firm D call. The CDR3 has 16 residues. CDR1 MNHEY and CDR2 SMNVEV come from the germline V gene (reference sequence). V shed 5 bases and J shed 0 bases, with 15 bases lying between them. CDR3 coding DNA: TGTGCCAGCAGTGGCCTGGGGTTAGGGAGCACAGATACGCAGTATTTT. This sequence encodes CASSGLGLGSTDTQYF.

This clonotype was found a few times. This chain uses TRBV5-1 with TRBJ2-7; 8 bases align to TRBD1. Germline trimming cut 4 bases from V and 3 bases from J; bases unmatched to any gene: 12. The germline V gene has CDR1 SGHRS and CDR2 YFSETQ. The CDR3 runs 16 residues. The CDR3 DNA follows: TGCGCCAGCAGCCTAAGCCCCGGGACAGGCTTCTACGAGCAGTACTTC. Translation gives CASSLSPGTGFYEQYF.

The chain employs TRBV9 and TRBJ2-1; 7 bases line up with TRBD1. V lost 0 bases, J lost 2 bases, and 11 bases stayed unmatched. This CDR3 is built from 18 residues. Germline CDR1 is SGDLS and CDR2 is YYNGEE. CDR3 nucleotide sequence: TGTGCCAGCAGCGTAGTGAGGGGGAGACAGGGAACCTACAATGAGCAGTTCTTC. Encoded protein: CASSVVRGRQGTYNEQFF.

This clonotype appeared a few times. This chain uses TRBV5-1 with TRBJ2-1, with TRBD2 identical over 7 bases. The CDR3 totals 14 residues. Germline trimming cut 4 bases from V and 8 bases from J; bases unmatched to any gene: 9. CDR1 is SGHRS and CDR2 is YFSETQ in the germline V gene. CDR3 nucleotides: TGCGCCAGCAGCACCGAAGCCACTAGCGATGAGCAGTTCTTC. Translated, it gives CASSTEATSDEQFF.